This T cell receptor (beta chain) was documented in a study of T cell responses to AZD1222 COVID-19 vaccine. Assay used: immunoSEQ multiplex PCR; TCRdb lists only in-frame clones, some missing. The sample holds 75,000 to 90,000 clones, 70% to 90% seen once. Trimming removed 3 bases at V and 7 bases at J, with 12 bases between. The CDR3 runs to 14 residues. Germline values: CDR1 MDHEN, CDR2 SYDVKM. The receptor was isolated from an adult who received the AZD1222 COVID-19 vaccine. The material was peripheral blood, obtained 28 days after the second AZD1222 dose. The chain links TRBV28 to TRBJ1-4; possible D gene TRBD1, 6 bases. CDR3 amino acids: CASSLGTRGEKLFF. The CDR3 DNA is TGTGCCAGCAGTTTGGGGACAAGGGGTGAAAAACTGTTTTTT.